This TCR beta chain was sequenced for a study of T cell clonality in common variable immunodeficiency. Study conclusions and caveats: In common variable immunodeficiency, TCR beta chains reportedly carried fewer deletions and N-nucleotide insertions.

Method: immunoSEQ multiplex PCR; TCRdb's copy keeps in-frame clones and lacks some. Listed for the sample are roughly 32,000 clones, none seen a single time. This clone was seen at least ten times. Antigen unknown. Read data end 3 residues before the CDR3 end; the end is taken from the germline J gene. Germline lookup yields CDR1 KGHSH and CDR2 LQKENI. V lost 4 bases, J lost 5 bases, and 14 bases lay in between. The CDR3 sequence is 14 residues long. This TCR was recovered from a person between 18 and 70 years old in good health. Sequenced input: peripheral blood mononuclear cells. The J gene is TRBJ2-5, the V gene TRBV18, with D possibly matching TRBD2 (6 bases). CDR3 DNA (partial): TGTGCCAGCTCACGCGGGACTCTAAGGGAGACC. Translation: CASSRGTLRET. The full CDR3 is CASSRGTLRETQYF.